Presented here are 13 T cell receptor beta chains from one specimen sequenced in a study of shared clonotypes between healthy human individuals. Sequencing was performed with immunoSEQ multiplex PCR; in TCRdb, only in-frame clones are kept and a portion is missing. The sample holds 550,000 to 800,000 clones, less than 95% seen once. The sample was memory CD8+ T cells from PBMCs. Subset defined: CD45RO+ cells pooled with CCR7-negative TemRA cells. These receptor sequences come from a man younger than 30 in good health. Some clones in this sample may be carry-over from other donors' samples.

This clone was found a few times. The J gene is TRBJ1-1, the V gene TRBV29-1; 10 positions agree with TRBD1. V shed 7 bases and J 5 bases; nucleotides not matched to a gene: 4. Germline CDR1 SQVTM, CDR2 ANQGSEA. The CDR3 extends over 12 amino acids. CDR3 sequence: CSGGQGRTEAFF. The CDR3 DNA sequence: TGCAGCGGGGGACAGGGGCGGACTGAAGCTTTCTTT.

The rearrangement uses TRBV29-1 and TRBJ2-7; possibly TRBD2 for D (7 bases). CDR3 length equals 14 residues. CDR1 is SQVTM, CDR2 ANQGSEA, per germline. Trimming pared 6 bases from V and 5 bases from J, leaving 20 bases between. In DNA form, the CDR3 reads TGCAGCGTCCGGGGAGGAAGGGAGGGGGACGAGCAGTACTTC. It encodes CSVRGGREGDEQYF.

The CDR3 protein is CASSKIGLGTYEQYF. The CDR3 DNA follows: TGTGCCAGCAGCAAGATAGGTCTAGGGACCTACGAGCAGTACTTC. The chain joins TRBV21-1 to TRBJ2-7. TRBV21-1 is a pseudogene. The CDR3 spans 15 residues.

The chain combines TRBV11-2 with TRBJ2-1; D might be TRBD2 (5 bases). The V gene's germline CDR1 is SGHAT and CDR2 FQNNGV. This CDR3 has 15 residues. The V end was cut by 1 base, the J end by 8 bases, with 15 bases between. This CDR3 reads CASSLVLAPADEQFF. The DNA for the CDR3 is TGTGCCAGCAGCTTAGTTTTAGCGCCGGCCGATGAGCAGTTCTTC.

CDR3 sequence (DNA): TGTGCCAGCAGTTTATCGCGGCAGAACCTGGGCAACACTGAAGCTTTCTTT. This sequence encodes CASSLSRQNLGNTEAFF. The chain combines TRBV28 with TRBJ1-1, with unresolved D. The germline gives CDR1 MDHEN, CDR2 SYDVKM. Trimming removed 1 base from V and 2 bases from J, with 17 bases in between. CDR3 length: 17 residues.

V usage is TRBV5-1 and J usage is TRBJ2-1; the D gene is possibly TRBD2 (6 bases). Trimming shortened V by 1 base and J by 8 bases, and 10 bases separated the two germline ends. Germline V lookup: CDR1 SGHRS, CDR2 YFSETQ. This CDR3 is built from 13 residues. The chain's CDR3 is CASSLRGSDEQFF. CDR3 nucleotides: TGCGCCAGCAGCTTGCGGGGGTCCGATGAGCAGTTCTTC.

V usage is TRBV7-8 and J usage is TRBJ2-5, with 7 bases aligning to TRBD1. This CDR3 is 18 amino acids long. Germline V gene sequence: CDR1 SGHVS, CDR2 FQNEAQ. Trimming cost V 3 bases and J 2 bases; bases outside gene matches: 15. The CDR3 region is CASSFGAGGSARQETQYF. CDR3 DNA sequence: TGTGCCAGCAGCTTCGGGGCAGGGGGATCGGCGAGGCAAGAGACCCAGTACTTC.

Concerning this clone itself: Other DNA sequences in the sample encode the same CDR3. The rearrangement uses TRBV5-1 and TRBJ2-3, with no clear D. CDR1 and CDR2 from the germline V gene are SGHRS and YFSETQ. The CDR3 length is 14 residues. Trimming took off 0 bases at V and 0 bases at J, with 5 bases between the two ends. In DNA form, the CDR3 reads TGCGCCAGCAGCTTGGGCGGCAGCACAGATACGCAGTATTTT. This sequence encodes CASSLGGSTDTQYF.

V gene TRBV5-1 combines with J gene TRBJ2-5, with TRBD2 identical over 12 bases. The CDR3 consists of 18 residues. The germline V gene has CDR1 SGHRS and CDR2 YFSETQ. V lost 4 bases and J lost 3; bases outside the gene matches: 13. DNA for the CDR3: TGCGCCAGCAGCCTCGATCCTAGCGGGAGGGTATGGAAAGAGACCCAGTACTTC. It yields the protein CASSLDPSGRVWKETQYF.

The rearrangement joins TRBV19 to TRBJ2-7, with 9 positions matching TRBD2. Germline V gene data show CDR1 as LNHDA and CDR2 as SQIVND (reference sequence). CDR3 size: 15 residues. Unmatched junction bases numbered 7, after V lost 3 bases and J lost 4 bases. The CDR3 coding sequence is TGTGCCAGTAGTATTGGTAGCGGGAGAGGGTACGAGCAGTACTTC. Translating it yields CASSIGSGRGYEQYF.

The chain has TRBV5-6 and TRBJ2-3; D is unclear. The V end was cut by 0 bases, the J end by 2 bases, with 13 bases between. The CDR3 consists of 16 residues. Looked up from germline, CDR1 is SGHDT and CDR2 is YYEEEE. CDR3 bases: TGTGCCAGCAGCTTGGGGACCTGGGGAATCACAGATACGCAGTATTTT. This translates into CASSLGTWGITDTQYF.

The chain recombines TRBV11-2 with TRBJ2-1; maybe TRBD2 (6 bases). The germline gives CDR1 SGHAT, CDR2 FQNNGV. The CDR3 totals 16 residues. V gave up 5 bases and J gave up 0 bases, with 14 bases separating them. Here the CDR3 reads CASSLNSGSSYNEQFF. In DNA, the CDR3 is TGTGCCAGCAGCCTTAATAGCGGAAGCTCCTACAATGAGCAGTTCTTC.

This chain joins TRBV19 and TRBJ2-7, with 11 positions matching TRBD2. Germline V CDR1 and CDR2: LNHDA, SQIVND (reference sequence). There are 15 residues in the CDR3. V dropped 7 bases and J dropped 2; count of bases not matched to a gene: 7. CDR3 coding DNA: TGTGCCAGTATAGGGTTAGCGGGAGGGCCCTACGAGCAGTACTTC. Its protein is CASIGLAGGPYEQYF. The whole variable domain, remainder taken from reference TRBV19 and TRBJ2-7, is DGGITQSPKYLFRKEGQNVTLSCEQNLNHDAMYWYRQDPGQGLRLIYYSQIVNDFQKGDIAEGYSVSREKKESFPLTVTSAQKNPTAFYLCASIGLAGGPYEQYFGPGTRLTVT.